The source of this T cell receptor beta chain is a study of blood T cell repertoires in COVID-19. Germline V gives CDR1 LGHNA, CDR2 YNFKEQ. V trimming: 2 bases; J trimming: 4 bases; junction bases outside the gene matches: 12. The CDR3 consists of 17 residues. Some clones are missing from TCRdb's copy, which holds only in-frame ones; the method was immunoSEQ multiplex PCR. This sample has about 310,000 clones, with around 86% found just once. The clonotype originates from a man in his fifties with active or convalescent COVID-19. The sequencing sample was made of peripheral blood. The genes are TRBV4-2 and TRBJ1-1; 8 positions agree with TRBD1. The CDR3 coding sequence is TGTGCCAGCAGCCAAATCCAGGGGGCGCAGGGTGGCACTGAAGCTTTCTTT. This gives the protein CASSQIQGAQGGTEAFF.